The source of this T cell receptor (beta chain) is a study of blood T cells in healthy people across ages. Study outcomes and limitations: Donor CMV status was unknown, possibly confounding expanded clonotype changes.

A second PCR, run for roughly 7 to 11 cycles, used a sample-barcoded 5' primer plus a J-beta primer mix. A single record per CDR3 protein comes from TCRdb applying MiXCR to the 5' RACE reads. The sample shows about 1.1 million distinct CDR3 sequences, 35% to 45% of them seen only once. A note on this clonotype: Antigen: not known.

Sequences were obtained from blood. The sequence derives from a man between 18 and 35 years old in good health.

The CDR3 loop reads CAWSTGRNQADTQYF. The CDR3 region has the DNA TGTGCCTGGAGTACGGGACGAAACCAGGCAGATACGCAGTATTTT. The chain carries TRBV30 and TRBJ2-3; D possibly matches TRBD1 or TRBD2 (5 bases each). Germline assignment: CDR1 GTSNPN and CDR2 SVGIG (reference sequence). The CDR3 runs to 15 residues. The V gene lost 2 bases and the J gene lost 4 bases, with 16 bases spanning the gap.